Listed below are T cell receptor beta chains from one sample, sequenced in a study of CD8 T cells in Susac syndrome. MiXCR, applied by TCRdb to the immunoSEQ multiplex PCR reads, yields one record per CDR3 protein. The sample holds 130,000 to 150,000 distinct CDR3 sequences, 90% to 97% seen once. The sequencing input was CD4+ T cells from PBMCs. These receptors originate from a human donor with Susac syndrome. Both conserved end residues are part of each CDR3. Fields, in order: V gene, J gene, clone size, D gene, CDR3 DNA, CDR3 protein. D genes are given only for firm matches. Clone size appears in some rows only: once, few, many, or a class for an expanded clone.

TRBV7-9,TRBJ1-4,.,TRBD1,TGTGCCAGCAGCAGAGAGGGGACAGGGTTAAATGAAAAACTGTTTTTT,CASSREGTGLNEKLFF
TRBV20-1,TRBJ1-1,.,.,TGCAGTGGCACTGAGGACACTGAAGCTTTCTTT,CSGTEDTEAFF
TRBV7-9,TRBJ2-5,.,TRBD2,TGTGCCAGCAGCTCCCGGACTAGCGGATTTCAAGAGACCCAGTACTTC,CASSSRTSGFQETQYF
TRBV6-4,TRBJ1-2,.,.,TGTGCCGCACAGTGCTACACCTTC,CAAQCYTF
TRBV20-1,TRBJ1-5,.,.,TGCAGTGCTAGAGATATACGGGACGGGGATCAGCCCCAGCATTTT,CSARDIRDGDQPQHF
TRBV4-1,TRBJ2-1,.,.,TGCGCCAGCAGCCAAGTGGGGACTGGACGATTCAATGAGCAGTTCTTC,CASSQVGTGRFNEQFF
TRBV20-1,TRBJ2-1,.,TRBD2,TGCAGTGCTAGAGGAACTAGCGGGAGGGCCGTGGATGAGCAGTTCTTC,CSARGTSGRAVDEQFF
TRBV6-5,TRBJ1-5,.,TRBD1,TGTGCCAGCAGTCACGGACAGGGTGAGCCGCCCCAGCATTTT,CASSHGQGEPPQHF
TRBV18,TRBJ1-5,.,TRBD1,TGTGCCAGCTCACCCGGGGGGGACAGTTTCCAGCATTTT,CASSPGGDSFQHF
TRBV7-9,TRBJ2-3,.,TRBD2,TGTGCCAGCAGTTCGCGGGAGTGGGCAGATACGCAGTATTTT,CASSSREWADTQYF
TRBV20-1,TRBJ1-5,.,.,TGCAGTGCTAGAGAGCGACAGAATCAGCCCCAGCATTTT,CSARERQNQPQHF
TRBV25-1,TRBJ1-6,.,.,TGTGCCAGCAGTGAAATCGGAAGGGGAATCAATTCACCCCTCCACTTT,CASSEIGRGINSPLHF
TRBV7-2,TRBJ2-3,.,.,TGTGCCAGCAGCTTAACGTACCACACAGATACGCAGTATTTT,CASSLTYHTDTQYF
TRBV28,TRBJ2-4,.,TRBD1,TGTGCCAGCAGACAGGGGGCCAAAAACATTCAGTACTTC,CASRQGAKNIQYF
TRBV12-3/TRBV12-4,TRBJ1-5,.,.,TGTGCCAGCAGTCGCATGGGCGGGCCCCAGCATTTT,CASSRMGGPQHF
TRBV5-7,TRBJ2-7,.,.,TGTGCCAGCAGCTTGGGTAGGGTGGGCGAGCAGTACTTC,CASSLGRVGEQYF
TRBV7-2,TRBJ2-7,.,TRBD2,TGTGCCAGCAGCTTAGCGCTTACTAGCGGGGTCTACGAGCAGTACTTC,CASSLALTSGVYEQYF
TRBV28,TRBJ2-7,.,TRBD1,TGTGCCAGCAGTAGGCCGGGACAGGGCACCTACGAGCAGTACTTC,CASSRPGQGTYEQYF
TRBV29-1,TRBJ2-1,.,.,TGCAGCGCGCTATCCTCAGCGGGCACCTACAATGAGCAGTTCTTC,CSALSSAGTYNEQFF
TRBV25-1,TRBJ2-7,.,.,TGTGCCAGCAGTGGCTGGGCAGGGGCGGGAGAGCAGTACTTC,CASSGWAGAGEQYF
TRBV15,TRBJ2-5,.,.,TGTGCCACCAGCACCCCACAGGGTCGCGGAGAGACCCAGTACTTC,CATSTPQGRGETQYF
TRBV24-1,TRBJ2-1,.,TRBD2,TGTGCCACCAGTGACTCCACTAGCGGGAAGTTCAATGAGCAGTTCTTC,CATSDSTSGKFNEQFF
TRBV20-1,TRBJ2-5,.,TRBD2,TGCAGTGCTAGTTCCGGGACTAGCGGGAGGGAGACCCAGTACTTC,CSASSGTSGRETQYF
TRBV20-1,TRBJ2-5,.,.,TGCAGTGCTAGAGTTCACCCCCTAGGCAGGGCTATGCGCGAGACCCAGTACTTC,CSARVHPLGRAMRETQYF
TRBV5-1,TRBJ1-5,once,.,TGCGCCAGCAGCTTGGCCCCAGGGATGGGCAATCAGCCCCAGCATTTT,CASSLAPGMGNQPQHF
TRBV5-4,TRBJ2-5,.,.,TGTGCCAGCAGCGTGGCTGGGGGGGGCCGGGAAGAGACCCAGTACTTC,CASSVAGGGREETQYF